Presented here are 29 T cell receptor beta chains from one specimen sequenced in a study of blood T cell repertoires in COVID-19. The table came from immunoSEQ multiplex PCR; TCRdb's copy has only in-frame clones and leaves some out. The profile covers 250,000 to 350,000 clones, with 80% to 90% appearing a single time and approximately 1.3% taken by the ten largest. The specimen sequenced was peripheral blood. These receptors all come from a woman in her forties or fifties with acute or convalescent COVID-19.

The chain links TRBV3-1 (or the pseudogene TRBV3-2) to TRBJ2-1; D remains ambiguous. Trimming stripped 1 base from V and 12 bases from J, with 7 bases between. Germline values: CDR1 LGHDT, CDR2 YNNKEL (reference sequence). CDR3 length equals 11 residues. The CDR3 DNA is TGTGCCAGCAGCCAAGTAGAGGTGCAGTTCTTC. Its protein product is CASSQVEVQFF.

This chain joins TRBV10-1 and TRBJ1-5; TRBD1 is a possible D gene (5 bases). This CDR3 comprises 12 residues. Trimming removed 9 bases from V and 4 bases from J, with 10 bases in between. CDR1 and CDR2 from the germline V gene are WNHNN and SYGVQD (reference sequence). The DNA for the CDR3 is TGCGCCAGTTCTGGGGGGAATCAGCCCCAGCATTTT. Encoded protein: CASSGGNQPQHF.

The V and J genes are TRBV9 and TRBJ2-1; 9 bases fit TRBD2. The CDR3 runs 15 residues. Trimming removed 4 bases from V and 5 bases from J; junction bases left unmatched: 7. CDR1 and CDR2 from the germline V gene are SGDLS and YYNGEE. Here the CDR3 DNA reads TGTGCCAGCAGCTTTTATAGCGGGGGCAACAATGAGCAGTTCTTC. Translating gives CASSFYSGGNNEQFF.

The chain recombines TRBV7-9 with TRBJ1-1; weak D call: TRBD1 (5 bases). V lost 0 bases to trimming and J lost 6 bases, with 8 bases between them. Germline CDR1 and CDR2: SEHNR and FQNEAQ (reference sequence). The CDR3 has 13 amino acids. The CDR3 nucleotides are TGTGCCAGCAGCTTAGCAGGGGCTTCTGAAGCTTTCTTT. Translating it yields CASSLAGASEAFF. Full variable domain (outside the CDR3, taken from reference TRBV7-9 and TRBJ1-1): DTGVSQNPRHKITKRGQNVTFRCDPISEHNRLYWYRQTLGQGPEFLTYFQNEAQLEKSRLLSDRFSAERPKGSFSTLEIQRTEQGDSAMYLCASSLAGASEAFFGQGTRLTVV.

The rearrangement links TRBV9 to TRBJ2-1, with 9 bases fitting TRBD2. This CDR3 is built from 15 residues. From germline, CDR1 is SGDLS and CDR2 YYNGEE. J was trimmed by 7 bases and V by 0 bases; bases with no gene match: 5. The CDR3 nucleotides are TGTGCCAGCAGCGTAGGAGGCGGGGGGGGAAATGAGCAGTTCTTC. Residues: CASSVGGGGGNEQFF.

This chain uses TRBV4-1 with TRBJ2-5, with D perhaps TRBD2 (6 bases). V was shortened by 10 bases and J by 0 bases, with 18 bases between the two germline ends. The V gene's germline CDR1 is MGHRA and CDR2 YSYEKL. The CDR3 has 15 amino acids. This chain's CDR3 is CATSLGRGYQETQYF. For the CDR3, the DNA is TGCGCCACTTCGCTTGGGCGGGGTTACCAAGAGACCCAGTACTTC.

This chain links TRBV11-1 with TRBJ2-7; 12 bases are shared with TRBD1. The CDR3 length is 14 residues. V was pared by 4 bases and J by 2 bases, with 0 bases of the junction left unmatched. CDR1 is SGHAT, CDR2 FQDESV, per germline (reference sequence). The CDR3 loop reads CASSWDRGPYEQYV. For the CDR3, the DNA is TGTGCCAGCAGCTGGGACAGGGGGCCCTACGAGCAGTACGTC.

The chain carries TRBV10-1 and TRBJ2-2, with 9 bases lining up with TRBD2. The CDR3 is 13 residues long. V was clipped by 4 bases and J by 9 bases; unmatched bases: 3. Germline CDR1 is WNHNN and CDR2 is SYGVQD (reference sequence). The CDR3 DNA reads TGCGCCAGCAGTGTTAGCGGGGGCCGGGAGCTGTTTTTT. Its translation is CASSVSGGRELFF.

The V and J genes are TRBV7-2 and TRBJ2-7; D gene uncertain. The CDR3 length is 15 residues. Germline-derived CDR1 and CDR2 are SGHTA and FQGNSA. V lost 1 base and J lost 3, with 13 bases in between. The CDR3 nucleotides are TGTGCCAGCAGCTTAGTCGGTGGTACGGGCTACGAGCAGTACTTC. Translated, it gives CASSLVGGTGYEQYF.

In this sample, this clone turned up a few times. The chain employs TRBV6-6 and TRBJ2-7, with D possibly TRBD1 on 6 matching bases. V was cut by 2 bases and J by 4 bases, with 9 bases left in between. Germline V gives CDR1 MNHNY, CDR2 SVGAGI (reference sequence). The CDR3 extends over 13 amino acids. This CDR3 reads CASSYGRGYEQYV. In DNA, the CDR3 is TGTGCCAGCAGTTACGGCAGGGGATACGAGCAGTACGTC.

In its sample, this clone was seen once. This chain connects TRBV5-6 to TRBJ2-2, with 11 bases identical to TRBD1. V shed 3 bases and J 0 bases; nucleotides not matched to a gene: 7. CDR3 size: 18 residues. Germline lookup yields CDR1 SGHDT and CDR2 YYEEEE. CDR3: CASSSAPGQGANTGELFF. The CDR3 bases are TGTGCCAGCAGCTCGGCCCCGGGACAGGGGGCGAACACCGGGGAGCTGTTTTTT.

CDR3 residues: CAISASGSVSEKLFF. CDR3 bases: TGTGCCATCAGTGCCTCAGGTTCCGTAAGTGAAAAACTGTTTTTT. The rearrangement joins TRBV10-3 to TRBJ1-4; D uncertain. V was pared by 4 bases and J by 7 bases, with 16 bases between. The CDR3 covers 15 residues. CDR1 is ENHRY and CDR2 is SYGVKD in the germline V gene.

The chain combines TRBV19 with TRBJ2-7, with no clear D. This CDR3 comprises 13 residues. Trimming stripped 9 bases from V and 1 base from J, with 13 bases between. From germline, CDR1 is LNHDA and CDR2 SQIVND (reference sequence). The CDR3 DNA sequence: TGTGCCAGCCGAAGCACAGCTTCCTACGAGCAGTACGTC. It specifies CASRSTASYEQYV.

The chain uses TRBV3-1 (or the pseudogene TRBV3-2) and TRBJ1-1, with D unresolved. V dropped 5 bases and J dropped 5 bases, with 12 bases sitting between them. The CDR3 is 13 amino acids. The V gene's germline CDR1 is LGHDT and CDR2 YNNKEL (reference sequence). The CDR3 DNA sequence: TGTGCCAGCAGCTTTATCCAGAGGACTGAAGCTTTCTTT. This gives the protein CASSFIQRTEAFF.

The chain uses TRBV30 and TRBJ1-1, with TRBD1 identical over 7 bases. Trimming took 3 bases from V and 1 from J; bases not matched to a gene: 5. CDR1 and CDR2 from the germline V gene are GTSNPN and SVGIG (reference sequence). The CDR3 has 14 amino acids. The CDR3 spells CAWRRYRGNTEAFF. CDR3 nucleotide sequence: TGTGCCTGGAGGCGGTACAGGGGGAACACTGAAGCTTTCTTT.

The V and J genes are TRBV12-3 or TRBV12-4 and TRBJ2-4; 7 bases fit TRBD1. V shed 6 bases, J shed 7 bases, and the junction held 6 bases outside the gene matches. This CDR3 spans 13 amino acids. In DNA, the CDR3 is TGTGCCAGCAGCCTGACAGGGATGAACATTCAGTACTTC. Its protein is CASSLTGMNIQYF.

The rearrangement uses TRBV11-3 and TRBJ2-1, with 9 positions matching TRBD2. V shed 1 base and J 5 bases; nucleotides not matched to a gene: 9. The CDR3 contains 17 residues. CDR1 is SGHNT and CDR2 is YENEEA in the germline V gene. CDR3 sequence reads: CASSLAPTSGSHNEQFF. CDR3 nucleotide sequence: TGTGCCAGCAGCTTAGCCCCGACTAGCGGATCCCACAATGAGCAGTTCTTC.

This clone was seen a single time. This chain links TRBV30 with TRBJ2-1; D possibly corresponds to TRBD1 (8 bases). Germline assignment: CDR1 GTSNPN and CDR2 SVGIG (reference sequence). The CDR3 contains 13 residues. The ends were cut back, 7 bases at V and 2 bases at J, with 12 bases in the middle. This chain's CDR3 is CASQGGTYNEQFF. DNA for the CDR3: TGTGCCTCACAGGGGGGGACCTACAATGAGCAGTTCTTC.

This chain uses TRBV21-1 with TRBJ2-1; the D call of TRBD2 is as the table states it, not checked on the DNA. TRBV21-1 is a pseudogene. CDR3 length: 15 residues. The CDR3 loop reads CASQAAGPLPDEQFF. The DNA of the CDR3 is TGTGCCAGCCAGGCCGCGGGACCATTACCCGATGAGCAGTTCTTC.

This clone was observed a single time. This chain links TRBV6-4 with TRBJ1-1; D is undetermined. The CDR3 runs to 13 residues. V was clipped by 3 bases and J by 3 bases, with 8 bases between them. Germline lookup yields CDR1 MRHNA and CDR2 SNTAGT. The chain's CDR3 is CASSDTVDTEAFF. DNA of the CDR3: TGTGCCAGCAGTGATACAGTGGACACTGAAGCTTTCTTT.

CDR3 sequence (DNA): TGCAGCGTTGATAACAGTAACTACAATGAGCAGTTCTTC. Translating it yields CSVDNSNYNEQFF. The J gene is TRBJ2-1, the V gene TRBV29-1; D gene unclear. The V and J ends lost 3 bases and 3 bases respectively, with 9 bases between them. This CDR3 has 13 amino acids. Germline V gene sequence: CDR1 SQVTM, CDR2 ANQGSEA.

This clone was recorded once. This chain connects TRBV6-4 to TRBJ2-1, with D possibly being TRBD2 (7 bases). Trimming stripped 4 bases from V and 7 bases from J, with 14 bases between. Germline-derived CDR1 and CDR2 are MRHNA and SNTAGT. This CDR3 region has 14 residues. The CDR3 loop is CASSVGGAENEQFF. The DNA of the CDR3 is TGTGCCAGCAGTGTGGGGGGGGCCGAGAATGAGCAGTTCTTC.

The chain carries TRBV6-5 and TRBJ2-7, with D maybe TRBD1 (6 bases). The CDR3 length is 14 residues. Trimming pared 5 bases from V and 1 base from J, leaving 12 bases between. Germline V CDR1 and CDR2: MNHEY, SVGAGI. The CDR3: CASSRQGPSYEQYF. In DNA form, the CDR3 reads TGTGCCAGCAGTCGGCAGGGGCCATCCTACGAGCAGTACTTC.

CDR3 DNA sequence: TGTGCCAGCAGGCTAGGAGCCAGGGCGGGAGTCTACGAGCAGTACTTC. Translating it yields CASRLGARAGVYEQYF. The V and J genes are TRBV27 and TRBJ2-7, with TRBD2 matching 7 bases. This CDR3 is built from 16 residues. The trim removed 6 bases at V and 3 bases at J, leaving 14 bases unmatched. CDR1 and CDR2 (germline): MNHEY, SMNVEV (reference sequence).

This clone was seen many times. The same CDR3 arises from other DNA sequences in this sample as well. V is TRBV4-1 and J is TRBJ1-6, with D tentatively TRBD1 (5 bases). Germline-derived CDR1 and CDR2 are MGHRA and YSYEKL. The V gene lost 0 bases and the J gene lost 7 bases, with 13 bases spanning the gap. The CDR3 extends over 16 amino acids. The CDR3 DNA is TGCGCCAGCAGCCAAGATTCCCAGGGTAGGAATTCACCCCTCCACTTT. It codes for CASSQDSQGRNSPLHF.

This clone was seen a few times. The gene calls are TRBV7-7 and TRBJ2-3; 14 positions match TRBD2. V shed 6 bases and J 5 bases; nucleotides not matched to a gene: 4. Germline V gene lookup returns CDR1 SSHAT and CDR2 FNYEAQ (reference sequence). The CDR3 runs 15 residues. CDR3 sequence (DNA): TGTGCCAGCAGTTTGACTAGCGGGAGGGAAGATACGCAGTATTTT. This encodes CASSLTSGREDTQYF. Variable domain in full (rest from reference TRBV7-7 and TRBJ2-3): GAGVSQSPRYKVTKRGQDVTLRCDPISSHATLYWYQQALGQGPEFLTYFNYEAQPDKSGLPSDRFSAERPEGSISTLTIQRTEQRDSAMYRCASSLTSGREDTQYFGPGTRLTVL.

V usage is TRBV5-1 and J usage is TRBJ2-1; a weak D match, TRBD2 (6 bases). The CDR3 runs to 15 residues. V gave up 7 bases and J gave up 4 bases, with 18 bases separating them. CDR1 is SGHRS and CDR2 is YFSETQ in the germline V gene. The DNA for the CDR3 is TGCGCCAGCGATATCGGTGGCGGGGAATACAATGAGCAGTTCTTC. Translation gives CASDIGGGEYNEQFF.

This chain links TRBV1 with TRBJ1-2; TRBD1 is the table's D call, not checked against the DNA. TRBV1 is a recognized pseudogene. The CDR3 spans 14 residues. CDR3: CTSSQERGPGGYTF. CDR3 coding DNA: TGCACCAGCAGCCAAGAGAGGGGGCCTGGAGGCTACACCTTC.

The CDR3 region is CASSLPGNYGYTF. CDR3 sequence (DNA): TGTGCCAGCAGCTTGCCGGGGAACTATGGCTACACCTTC. The genes are TRBV5-6 and TRBJ1-2, with D hard to call. This CDR3 comprises 13 residues. Trimming cost V 1 base and J 2 bases, with 6 bases left between them. CDR1 is SGHDT, CDR2 YYEEEE, per germline. Supplemented by reference TRBV5-6 and TRBJ1-2, the full variable domain reads DAGVTQSPTHLIKTRGQQVTLRCSPKSGHDTVSWYQQALGQGPQFIFQYYEEEERQRGNFPDRFSGHQFPNYSSELNVNALLLGDSALYLCASSLPGNYGYTFGSGTRLTVV.